This T cell receptor beta chain originates from a study of T cell responses to AZD1222 COVID-19 vaccine. Per germline, CDR1 SGHNT and CDR2 YYREEE (reference sequence). The V end was cut by 4 bases, the J end by 0 bases, with 14 bases between. The CDR3 sequence is 16 residues long. TCRdb's table, derived via immunoSEQ multiplex PCR, lists solely in-frame clones and lacks some. The table has some 190,000 clones, approximately 91% seen once. The specimen comprised peripheral blood, sampled 28 days after the second AZD1222 dose. This TCR came from an adult who received the AZD1222 COVID-19 vaccine. The gene calls are TRBV5-4 and TRBJ1-3; weak D call: TRBD1 (6 bases). Here the CDR3 reads CASSPPGDTSGNTIYF. The CDR3 nucleotides read TGTGCCAGCAGCCCACCTGGGGACACCTCTGGAAACACCATATATTTT.